This T cell receptor (beta chain) comes out of a study of blood T cell repertoires in COVID-19. V was trimmed by 4 bases and J by 4 bases, leaving 14 bases between them. This CDR3 spans 15 amino acids. The germline gives CDR1 SGHVS, CDR2 FNYEAQ. Data came from immunoSEQ multiplex PCR; TCRdb stores just in-frame clones and leaves some out. The data hold approximately 65,000 clones, with approximately 80% observed a single time. This chain links TRBV7-6 with TRBJ1-3, with D perhaps matching TRBD1 (5 bases). Source material: PBMCs or T cells enriched from blood (not recorded which). The sequence was obtained from a woman aged 40-49 years with acute COVID-19. The CDR3 reads CASSSRDGGGNTIYF. The CDR3 region has the DNA TGTGCCAGCAGCTCAAGAGACGGGGGGGGAAACACCATATATTTT.